This T cell receptor beta chain was recorded in a study of T cells in women clearing cervical HPV infection (dated by TCRdb to 2016 to 2019). For the wider study: The cases were about 25 women with histologically confirmed HPV16-related CIN3 or worse, and 2 of these cases were invasive cancers. The controls were some 23 women whose single incident HPV16 infection cleared within 12 months with no development of precancer or cancer. Blood from cases was collected at the visit where the lesion was first found, while blood from controls was collected once the infection could no longer be detected. An exploratory proof-of-principle case-control study, nested within the Guanacaste HPV Natural History Study in Costa Rica, was conducted to compare TCR repertoires across cervical HPV16 outcomes. For cases, the median interval between lesion detection and blood sampling was around 160 days, with an interquartile range of roughly 85 to 210 days. Median age was 34 years in cases versus around 37 in controls, and baseline characteristics did not differ significantly. HLA typing was available for only a few women, so HLA type could not be excluded as a confounder. Five blinded duplicates per group were added as quality controls, so that 60 or so samples were obtained: 50 or so participants and some 10 replicates. Cases were matched to controls by age within five years and by the year the sample was collected. The parent cohort enrolled 10,049 women aged 18 or older in Guanacaste, Costa Rica, in 1993 to 1994 and followed the women for approximately seven years. The full study reports these points: Because of the cross-sectional design, the study could not determine whether the associations came before infection or resulted from infection, and neither effector/memory subsets nor HPV-specific T cells were isolated. Significantly higher TCR repertoire richness was observed in CIN3+ cases than in controls across sequencing depths, whereas no difference in evenness was found. TRBV6-7 relative abundance was lower in cases than in controls (around 0.11% versus 0.16%; Bonferroni P = 0.0008). Cases were distinguished from controls with an estimated AUC of roughly 0.81 by random forest classifiers combining richness and V gene abundances. Because the number of T cells in each sample was unknown, differences in richness could reflect differing T-cell content rather than repertoire biology.

As for this clone: The clone's antigen remains unknown. The CDR3 is cut off 3 residues early in the read; its end comes from the germline J gene.

The immunoSEQ assay used multiplex PCR to amplify TCR beta CDR3 regions from an average of around 1,200 ng of genomic DNA per sample. To correct primer bias, the assay used a complete synthetic TCR repertoire to set an amplification baseline. The amplicons were sequenced using the Illumina platform. Per the original workflow: Error correction of the sequences involved clustering with frequency ratios plus a modified nearest-neighbor algorithm, after which the sequences were analyzed in the immunoSEQ Analyzer using IMGT gene definitions. At each rarefaction depth, TCR richness and evenness were averaged across 20 rarefaction repeats, and any sample with fewer sequences than the depth was left out. V, D and J gene relative abundances were compared between groups with Wilcoxon rank sum tests, applying FDR correction. In the blinded duplicates, the intraclass correlation was 90% to 96% for TCR richness and averaged around 78% across 66 gene segments. TCRdb retrieved this table from immuneACCESS and kept in-frame rearrangements only. Not all clones are present; in checked studies, unresolved V genes account for under half, and no reason is known for the remainder. The V and J calls and the clone size are those of that table, but D and trimming were determined from the DNA. This sample's listing comprises more than 20,000 clones. The top ten clones comprise around a tenth of the sample.

Every participant had a single incident cervical HPV16 infection, and women with prevalent HPV16 infections were excluded. Cervical HPV DNA was detected by MY09/MY11 PCR and genotyped by dot-blot hybridization. Around 15 mL of heparinized blood were centrifuged, and the buffy coat was split into aliquots, frozen at -30 degrees C, and then kept at -80 degrees C. QIAGEN kits were used to extract genomic DNA from buffy coat specimens. Here V drops 6 bases and J drops 4 bases, and the junction holds 6 bases not matched to any gene. The germline V gene encodes CDR1 SQVTM and CDR2 ANQGSEA. From cysteine to phenylalanine, the CDR3 is 13 amino acids long. The DNA has 30 bases, all within the CDR3, and is read from base 1.

The sequencing input was blood buffy coat. The clonotype was recovered from a woman aged 18 to 75 with a cervical HPV16 infection that either progressed to CIN3+ or cleared (not recorded which). Recombination joined TRBV29-1 with TRBJ2-5; 9 bases in the middle match TRBD1. CDR3 loop: CSVGDRVGETQYF. The CDR3 DNA, read in part, is TGCAGCGTGGGGGACAGGGTGGGAGAGACC.